This T cell receptor (beta chain) was retrieved from a study of blood T cell repertoires in COVID-19. Study-level background: Both acute and convalescent COVID-19 samples were obtained from the United States, Italy and Spain. PBMCs, B-cell-depleted T cells, or T cells were the source of the cDNA or gDNA that made up the material.

In this sample, this clone turned up once. This CDR3 spans 15 amino acids. Losses at the gene ends were 0 bases for V and 4 bases for J; bases not matched to a gene: 5. The germline V gene has CDR1 SGHAT and CDR2 FQNNGV. In the authors' workflow: Quantification of nucleated cells was approximated via reference gene primer amplification. The repertoire was sequenced with immunoSEQ multiplex PCR; TCRdb's copy has only in-frame clones and lacks some. D and trimming were read from the DNA, whereas the V and J calls and clone size are those reported in that table. The data hold over 130,000 clones, with approximately 86% observed a single time.

The sequence was obtained from a human donor in a cohort sampled during active COVID-19. The chain links TRBV11-2 to TRBJ2-7; 8 nucleotides match TRBD1. The specimen was peripheral blood. CDR3 region: CASSLDLQGVYEQYF. DNA of the CDR3: TGTGCCAGCAGCTTAGATCTACAGGGGGTGTACGAGCAGTACTTC.